These 14 T cell receptor beta chains were all obtained from the same sample, sequenced in a study of identical twins. TCRdb reprocessed the 5' RACE reads with MiXCR, giving one entry per CDR3 protein. The table records 400,000 to 500,000 distinct CDR3 sequences, roughly 20% of them present only once. The sequenced material came from naive T cells sorted from blood. The receptors here all came from a man aged 50 to 59 in good health.

DNA of the CDR3: TGTGCCAGCAGCTTAGTGCCGGGGCGATTGGAGACCCAGTACTTC. It codes for CASSLVPGRLETQYF. The rearrangement uses TRBV7-9 and TRBJ2-5, with D perhaps being TRBD1 or TRBD2 (5 bases each). The CDR3 is 15 residues long. Germline V gene lookup returns CDR1 SEHNR and CDR2 FQNEAQ (reference sequence). V lost 1 base, J lost 5 bases, and 14 bases lay in between. Complete variable domain (other parts from reference TRBV7-9 and TRBJ2-5): DTGVSQNPRHKITKRGQNVTFRCDPISEHNRLYWYRQTLGQGPEFLTYFQNEAQLEKSRLLSDRFSAERPKGSFSTLEIQRTEQGDSAMYLCASSLVPGRLETQYFGPGTRLLVL.

This clonotype was detected only a few times. The chain carries TRBV2 and TRBJ1-3, with TRBD1 as a possible D gene (5 bases). V lost 10 bases and J lost 0, with 13 bases in between. This CDR3 region has 14 residues. The germline gives CDR1 SNHLY, CDR2 FYNNEI. The CDR3 here is CAKRDGHSGNTIYF. In DNA form, the CDR3 reads TGTGCCAAACGGGACGGCCACTCTGGAAACACCATATATTTT.

V is TRBV12-3 or TRBV12-4 and J is TRBJ2-7; weak D call: TRBD1 (5 bases). V lost 5 bases and J 0 bases, leaving 17 bases between the germline ends. This CDR3 contains 16 residues. The CDR3 nucleotides are TGTGCCAGCAGTCGACAGTACAGCCGCTTCTCCTACGAGCAGTACTTC. Protein: CASSRQYSRFSYEQYF.

This clonotype was counted ten times or more. The chain is built from TRBV6-1 and TRBJ2-1; D may be TRBD2 (5 bases). The CDR3 spans 16 residues. V was cut by 6 bases and J by 2 bases, with 17 bases left in between. Germline CDR1 reads MNHNS; CDR2 reads SASEGT. DNA of the CDR3: TGTGCCAGCAGCCACCGGGGTTGGTGGACCTACAATGAGCAGTTCTTC. This gives the protein CASSHRGWWTYNEQFF.

This clonotype was observed at least ten times. The rearrangement joins TRBV7-2 to TRBJ2-7; a possible D gene is TRBD1 (5 bases). The V end lost 3 bases, the J end lost 3 bases, and 12 bases lay between the germline ends. CDR3 length: 14 residues. In germline, CDR1 is SGHTA, CDR2 FQGNSA. This CDR3 reads CASSFSGLLYEQYF. The CDR3 coding sequence is TGTGCCAGCAGCTTTTCAGGGCTCCTCTACGAGCAGTACTTC.

This clonotype has a count of ten or more. This chain links TRBV6-1 with TRBJ2-6; no reliable D call. Trimming took 2 bases from V and 5 from J, leaving 4 bases between them. CDR1 and CDR2 from the germline V gene are MNHNS and SASEGT. The CDR3 loop spans 13 amino acids. The CDR3 coding sequence is TGTGCCAGCAGTGAAAGTAGGGCCAACGTCCTGACTTTC. Protein sequence: CASSESRANVLTF.

The chain carries TRBV3-1 and TRBJ2-7; no clear D gene. The CDR3 runs 15 residues. CDR1 and CDR2 (germline): LGHDT, YNNKEL (reference sequence). Trimming took 0 bases from V and 0 from J, leaving 9 bases between them. The CDR3 spells CASSQDQTPSYEQYF. The CDR3 DNA sequence: TGTGCCAGCAGCCAAGATCAAACTCCCTCCTACGAGCAGTACTTC.

This clonotype showed up just once. V and J are TRBV7-6 and TRBJ2-5, with a possible D match to TRBD1 (5 bases). Per the germline V gene, CDR1 is SGHVS and CDR2 is FNYEAQ. This CDR3 comprises 14 residues. V was cut by 0 bases and J by 6 bases, with 11 bases left in between. The CDR3 is CASSLASTAKTQYF. For the CDR3, the DNA is TGTGCCAGCAGCTTAGCATCGACAGCCAAGACCCAGTACTTC.

This clonotype was counted once. V and J are TRBV2 and TRBJ2-2; D is possibly TRBD1 or TRBD2 (5 bases each). The CDR3 spans 16 residues. The V end lost 5 bases, the J end lost 0 bases, and 13 bases lay between the germline ends. The germline V gene has CDR1 SNHLY and CDR2 FYNNEI. CDR3 coding DNA: TGTGCCAGCAGTCTAATAGGGACCCCGAACACCGGGGAGCTGTTTTTT. Protein: CASSLIGTPNTGELFF.

This clonotype was seen more than once but under ten times. The chain recombines TRBV11-2 with TRBJ2-7, with D possibly TRBD1 on 5 matching bases. V was clipped by 4 bases and J by 0 bases, with 25 bases between them. Germline V gives CDR1 SGHAT, CDR2 FQNNGV. This CDR3 spans 19 amino acids. CDR3 nucleotide sequence: TGTGCCAGCAGCTCCCGGCCGATTAGGAACAGGTTGAGCTCCTACGAGCAGTACTTC. As protein: CASSSRPIRNRLSSYEQYF.

The chain is built from TRBV28 and TRBJ2-2; TRBD2 matches 8 bases. Germline V gene lookup returns CDR1 MDHEN and CDR2 SYDVKM. J lost 4 bases, V lost 7 bases, and 8 bases had no gene match. The CDR3 runs 15 residues. The CDR3 loop reads CASIPGGMSTGELFF. In DNA, the CDR3 is TGTGCCAGCATCCCGGGAGGGATGAGCACCGGGGAGCTGTTTTTT. Full variable domain (remainder filled in from reference TRBV28 and TRBJ2-2): DVKVTQSSRYLVKRTGEKVFLECVQDMDHENMFWYRQDPGLGLRLIYFSYDVKMKEKGDIPEGYSVSREKKERFSLILESASTNQTSMYLCASIPGGMSTGELFFGEGSRLTVL.

This clonotype appeared a few times. The rearrangement links TRBV6-2 or TRBV6-3 to TRBJ2-3; 8 bases agree with TRBD2. CDR3 length: 14 amino acids. The ends lost 7 bases at V and 4 bases at J; junction bases unmatched: 7. In germline, CDR1 is MNHEY, CDR2 SVGEGT. CDR3 in DNA: TGTGCCAGCAAGGAAGCGGGAGCATCAGATACGCAGTATTTT. Protein sequence: CASKEAGASDTQYF.

The V gene is TRBV27, the J gene TRBJ1-1, with TRBD1 matching 9 bases. This CDR3 has 16 residues. Germline CDR1 reads MNHEY; CDR2 reads SMNVEV (reference sequence). J gave up 4 bases and V 4 bases, and 10 bases lay outside the gene matches. DNA of the CDR3: TGTGCCAGCAGTTCAAACCCGGGACAGGGAATCACTGAAGCTTTCTTT. Amino acid sequence: CASSSNPGQGITEAFF.

The chain links TRBV29-1 to TRBJ2-2; D tentatively reads TRBD1 or TRBD2 (5 bases each). This CDR3 comprises 12 residues. Per germline, CDR1 SQVTM and CDR2 ANQGSEA. Trimming took off 5 bases at V and 6 bases at J, with 10 bases between the two ends. The CDR3 DNA follows: TGCAGCGTTTTCGAGGGGCCCGGGGAGCTGTTTTTT. This sequence encodes CSVFEGPGELFF.